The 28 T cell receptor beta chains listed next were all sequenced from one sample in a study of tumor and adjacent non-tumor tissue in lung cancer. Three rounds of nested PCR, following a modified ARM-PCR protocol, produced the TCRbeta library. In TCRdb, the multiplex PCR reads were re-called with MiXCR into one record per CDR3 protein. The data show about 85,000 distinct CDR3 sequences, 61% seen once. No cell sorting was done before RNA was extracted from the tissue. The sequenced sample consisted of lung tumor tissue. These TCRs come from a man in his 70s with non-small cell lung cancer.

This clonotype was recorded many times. In DNA form, the CDR3 reads TGTGCCAGCCGACCGACTAGCGGGGGGGTAGTAGCCAAAAACATTCAGTACTTC. Protein product: CASRPTSGGVVAKNIQYF. This rearrangement joins TRBV6-1 to TRBJ2-4; 14 positions match TRBD2. The V gene end was trimmed by 8 bases and the J gene end by 0 bases; junction bases not matched to a gene: 9. Germline CDR1 reads MNHNS; CDR2 reads SASEGT. This CDR3 spans 18 amino acids.

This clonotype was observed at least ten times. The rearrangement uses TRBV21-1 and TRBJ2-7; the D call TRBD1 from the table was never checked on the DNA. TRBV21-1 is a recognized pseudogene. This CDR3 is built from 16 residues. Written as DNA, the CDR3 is TGTGCCAGCAGCAAAGAAGGGGACAGGGCCCTGGACGAGCAGTACTTC. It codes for CASSKEGDRALDEQYF.

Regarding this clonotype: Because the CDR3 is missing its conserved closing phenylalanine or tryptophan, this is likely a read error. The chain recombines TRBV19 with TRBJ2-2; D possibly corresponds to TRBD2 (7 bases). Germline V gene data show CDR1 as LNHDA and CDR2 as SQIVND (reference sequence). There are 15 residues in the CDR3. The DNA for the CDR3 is TGTGCCAGTAGCCAAGAGGGGAGGGACACCAGGGAGCTGTTTATT. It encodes CASSQEGRDTRELFI.

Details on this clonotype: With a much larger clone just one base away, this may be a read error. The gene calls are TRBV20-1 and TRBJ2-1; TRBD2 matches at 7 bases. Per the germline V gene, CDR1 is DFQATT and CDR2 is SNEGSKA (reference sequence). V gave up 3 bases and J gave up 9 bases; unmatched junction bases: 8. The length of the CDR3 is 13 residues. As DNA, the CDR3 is TGCAGTGCTAGTACGCGGGAGACTGGTGAGCAGTTCTTC. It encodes CSASTRETGEQFF.

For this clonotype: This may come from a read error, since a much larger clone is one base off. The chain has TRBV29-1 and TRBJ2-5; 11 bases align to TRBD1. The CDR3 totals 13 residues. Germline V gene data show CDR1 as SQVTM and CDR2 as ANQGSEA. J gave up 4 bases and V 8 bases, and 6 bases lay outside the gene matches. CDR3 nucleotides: TGCAGCTCCCGGACAGGGGGCATAGAGACCCAGTACTTC. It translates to CSSRTGGIETQYF. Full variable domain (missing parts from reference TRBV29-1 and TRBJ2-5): SAVISQKPSRDICQRGTSLTIQCQVDSQVTMMFWYRQQPGQSLTLIATANQGSEATYESGFVIDKFPISRPNLTFSTLTVSNMSPEDSSIYLCSSRTGGIETQYFGPGTRLLVL.

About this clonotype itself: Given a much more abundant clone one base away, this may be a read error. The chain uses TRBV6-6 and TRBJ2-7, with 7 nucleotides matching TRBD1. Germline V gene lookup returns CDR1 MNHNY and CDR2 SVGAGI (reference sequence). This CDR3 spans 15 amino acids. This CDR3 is CVSSYSAGGSYEQYF. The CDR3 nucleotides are TGTGTCAGCAGTTACTCAGCAGGGGGTTCCTACGAGCAGTACTTC.

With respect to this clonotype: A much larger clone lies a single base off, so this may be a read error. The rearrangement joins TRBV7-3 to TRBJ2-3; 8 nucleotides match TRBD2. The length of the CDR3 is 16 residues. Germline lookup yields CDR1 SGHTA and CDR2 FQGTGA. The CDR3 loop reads CANSLMRAGAGDTQYF. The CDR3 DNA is TGTGCCAACAGCTTAATGCGAGCGGGGGCGGGGGATACGCAGTATTTT.

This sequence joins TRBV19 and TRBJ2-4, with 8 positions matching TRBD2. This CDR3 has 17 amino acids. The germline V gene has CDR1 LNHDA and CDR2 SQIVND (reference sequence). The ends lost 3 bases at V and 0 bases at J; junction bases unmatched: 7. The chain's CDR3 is CASSIYASGLAKNIQYF. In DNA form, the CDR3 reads TGTGCCAGTAGTATTTATGCTAGCGGGCTAGCCAAAAACATTCAGTACTTC.

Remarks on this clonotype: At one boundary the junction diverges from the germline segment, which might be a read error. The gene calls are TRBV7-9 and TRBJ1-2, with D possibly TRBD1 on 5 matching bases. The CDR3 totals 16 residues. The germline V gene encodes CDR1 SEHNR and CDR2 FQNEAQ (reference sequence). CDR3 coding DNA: TGTGCCAGCACCTCAGGGTCCGGGGGTGTAAACTATGGCTGCACCTTC. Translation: CASTSGSGGVNYGCTF. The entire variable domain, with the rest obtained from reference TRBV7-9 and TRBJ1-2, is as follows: DTGVSQNPRHKITKRGQNVTFRCDPISEHNRLYWYRQTLGQGPEFLTYFQNEAQLEKSRLLSDRFSAERPKGSFSTLEIQRTEQGDSAMYLCASTSGSGGVNYGCTFGSGTRLTVV.

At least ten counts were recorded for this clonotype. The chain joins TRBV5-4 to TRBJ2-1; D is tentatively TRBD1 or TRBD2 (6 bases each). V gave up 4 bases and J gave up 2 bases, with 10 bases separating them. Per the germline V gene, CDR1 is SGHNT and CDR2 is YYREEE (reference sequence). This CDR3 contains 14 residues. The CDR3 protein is CASSIGGAYNEQFF. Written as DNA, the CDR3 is TGTGCCAGCAGCATCGGGGGCGCCTACAATGAGCAGTTCTTC.

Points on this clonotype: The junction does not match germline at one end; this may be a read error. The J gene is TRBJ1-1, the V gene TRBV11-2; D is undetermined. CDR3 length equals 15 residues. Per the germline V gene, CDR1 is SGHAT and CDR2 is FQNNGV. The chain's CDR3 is CASSLGLAFISEAFF. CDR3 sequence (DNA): TGTGCCAGCAGTTTAGGTCTGGCGTTCATATCTGAAGCTTTCTTT.

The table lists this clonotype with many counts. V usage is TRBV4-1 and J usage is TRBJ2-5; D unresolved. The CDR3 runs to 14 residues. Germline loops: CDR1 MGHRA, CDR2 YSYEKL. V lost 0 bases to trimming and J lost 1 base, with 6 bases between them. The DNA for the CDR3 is TGCGCCAGCAGCCAAGAGACCAGCCAAGAGACCCAGTACTTC. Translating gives CASSQETSQETQYF.

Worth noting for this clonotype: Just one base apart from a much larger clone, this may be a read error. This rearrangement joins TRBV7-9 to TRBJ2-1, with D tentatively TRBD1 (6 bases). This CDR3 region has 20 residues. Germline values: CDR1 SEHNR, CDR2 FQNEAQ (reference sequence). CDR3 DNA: TGTGCCAGCAGCTACTACAGGGATCGGAGGTCTGGCGTCGCCAACAATGAGCAGCTCTTC. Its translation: CASSYYRDRRSGVANNEQLF.

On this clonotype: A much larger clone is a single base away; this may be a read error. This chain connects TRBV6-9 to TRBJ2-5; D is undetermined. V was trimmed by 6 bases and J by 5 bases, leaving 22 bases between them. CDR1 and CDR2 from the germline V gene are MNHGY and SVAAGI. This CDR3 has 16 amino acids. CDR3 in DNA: TGTGCCAGCAGATACTCGACTCCCCCGGGCAGCGAGACCCAGTACTTC. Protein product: CASRYSTPPGSETQYF.

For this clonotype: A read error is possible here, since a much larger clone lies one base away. The CDR3 region has the DNA TGTGCCAGCAACTTGGGGTTGCAGAGTGAAGCTTTCTTT. This codes for CASNLGLQSEAFF. The chain has TRBV5-6 and TRBJ1-1; D call uncertain. Germline CDR1 SGHDT, CDR2 YYEEEE. CDR3 length: 13 amino acids.

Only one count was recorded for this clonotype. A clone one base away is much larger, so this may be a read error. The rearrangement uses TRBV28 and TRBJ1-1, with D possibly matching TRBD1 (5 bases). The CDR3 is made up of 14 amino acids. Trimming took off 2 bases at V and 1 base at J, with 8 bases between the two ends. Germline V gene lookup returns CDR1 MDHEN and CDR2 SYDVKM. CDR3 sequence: CASSLKGRNTEAFF. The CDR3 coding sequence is TGTGCCAGCAGTTTAAAGGGGCGGAACACTGAAGCTTTCTTT.

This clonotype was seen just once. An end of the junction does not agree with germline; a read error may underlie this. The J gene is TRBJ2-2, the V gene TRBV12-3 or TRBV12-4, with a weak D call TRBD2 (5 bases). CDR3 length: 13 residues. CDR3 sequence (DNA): TGTGTCAGCAGTCTCGGAGGTAACGGGGAGCCGTTTTTT. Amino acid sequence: CVSSLGGNGEPFF.

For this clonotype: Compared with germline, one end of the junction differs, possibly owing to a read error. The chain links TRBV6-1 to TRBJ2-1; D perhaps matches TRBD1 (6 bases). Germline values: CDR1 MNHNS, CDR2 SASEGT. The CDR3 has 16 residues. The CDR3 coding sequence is TGTGCCAGCAGTGAAGCGTTCAGGGGCTCCTACAGTGAGCAGTTCTTC. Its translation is CASSEAFRGSYSEQFF.

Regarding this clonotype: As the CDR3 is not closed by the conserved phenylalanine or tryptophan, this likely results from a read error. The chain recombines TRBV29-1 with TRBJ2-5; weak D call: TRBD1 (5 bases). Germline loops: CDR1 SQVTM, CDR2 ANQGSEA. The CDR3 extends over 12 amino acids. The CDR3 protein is CSVRGLKEIQYL. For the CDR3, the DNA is TGCAGCGTTAGGGGCCTCAAAGAGATCCAGTACCTC.

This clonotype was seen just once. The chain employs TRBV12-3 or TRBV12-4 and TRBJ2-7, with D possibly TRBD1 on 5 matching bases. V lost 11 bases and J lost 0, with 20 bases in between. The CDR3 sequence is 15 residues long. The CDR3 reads CADSKSRLSSYEQYF. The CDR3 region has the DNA TGTGCCGACAGTAAATCAAGACTGAGCTCCTACGAGCAGTACTTC.

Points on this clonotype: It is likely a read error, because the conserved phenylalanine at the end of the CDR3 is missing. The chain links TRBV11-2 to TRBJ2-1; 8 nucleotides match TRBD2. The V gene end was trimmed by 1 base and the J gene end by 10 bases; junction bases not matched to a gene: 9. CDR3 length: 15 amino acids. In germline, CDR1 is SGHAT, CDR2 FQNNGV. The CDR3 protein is CASSLVRGGAGEQFV. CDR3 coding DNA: TGTGCCAGCAGCTTAGTACGGGGGGGAGCGGGGGAGCAGTTCGTC.

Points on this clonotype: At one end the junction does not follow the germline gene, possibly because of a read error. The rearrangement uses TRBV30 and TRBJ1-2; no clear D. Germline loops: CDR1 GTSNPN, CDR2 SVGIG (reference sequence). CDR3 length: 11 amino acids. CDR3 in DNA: TGTGCCTGGACCGGACTCTATGGCTACATCTTC. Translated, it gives CAWTGLYGYIF. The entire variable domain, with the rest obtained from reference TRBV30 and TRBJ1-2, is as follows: SQTIHQWPATLVQPVGSPLSLECTVEGTSNPNLYWYRQAAGRGLQLLFYSVGIGQISSEVPQNLSASRPQDRQFILSSKKLLLSDSGFYLCAWTGLYGYIFGSGTRLTVV.

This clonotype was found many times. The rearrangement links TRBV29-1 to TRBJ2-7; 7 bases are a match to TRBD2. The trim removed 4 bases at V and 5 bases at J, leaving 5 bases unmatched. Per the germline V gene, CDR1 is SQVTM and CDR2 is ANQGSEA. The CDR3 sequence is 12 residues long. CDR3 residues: CSVGLARHEQYF. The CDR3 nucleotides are TGCAGCGTTGGACTAGCCCGTCACGAGCAGTACTTC.

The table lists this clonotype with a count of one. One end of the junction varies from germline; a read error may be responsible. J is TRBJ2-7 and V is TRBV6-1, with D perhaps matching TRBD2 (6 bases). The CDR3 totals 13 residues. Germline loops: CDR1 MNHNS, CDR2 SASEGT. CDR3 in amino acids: CASNVEGSYDQYF. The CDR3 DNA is TGTGCCAGCAATGTGGAGGGATCCTACGACCAGTACTTC.

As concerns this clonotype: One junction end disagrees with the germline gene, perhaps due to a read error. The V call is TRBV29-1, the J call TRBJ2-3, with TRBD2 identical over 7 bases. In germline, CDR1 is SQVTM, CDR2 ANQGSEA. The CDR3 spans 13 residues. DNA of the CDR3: TGCAGCATTGAGGGCGGGAGCACAGATACGCAGTATTTC. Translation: CSIEGGSTDTQYF.

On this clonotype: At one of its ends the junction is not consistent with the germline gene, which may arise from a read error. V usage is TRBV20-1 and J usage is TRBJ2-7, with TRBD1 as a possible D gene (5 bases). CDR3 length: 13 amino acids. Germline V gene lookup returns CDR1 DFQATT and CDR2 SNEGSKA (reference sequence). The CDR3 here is CSDRDTGLREQYF. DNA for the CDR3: TGCAGTGATAGAGATACAGGTTTACGCGAGCAGTACTTC.

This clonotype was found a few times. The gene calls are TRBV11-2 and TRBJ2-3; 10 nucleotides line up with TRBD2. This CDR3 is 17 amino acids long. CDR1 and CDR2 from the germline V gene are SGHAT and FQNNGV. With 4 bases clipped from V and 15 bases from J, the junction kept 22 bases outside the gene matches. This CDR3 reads CASSSLGASGSTDTQYF. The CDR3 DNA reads TGTGCCAGCAGCTCCCTCGGGGCTAGCGGGAGCACAGATACACAATATTTT.

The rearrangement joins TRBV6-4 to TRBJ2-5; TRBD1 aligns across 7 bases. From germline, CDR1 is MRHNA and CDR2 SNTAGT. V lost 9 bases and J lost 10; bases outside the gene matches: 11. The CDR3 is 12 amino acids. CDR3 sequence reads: CASRRQGRDQYF. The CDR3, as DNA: TGTGCCAGTCGCAGACAGGGTCGGGACCAGTACTTC.